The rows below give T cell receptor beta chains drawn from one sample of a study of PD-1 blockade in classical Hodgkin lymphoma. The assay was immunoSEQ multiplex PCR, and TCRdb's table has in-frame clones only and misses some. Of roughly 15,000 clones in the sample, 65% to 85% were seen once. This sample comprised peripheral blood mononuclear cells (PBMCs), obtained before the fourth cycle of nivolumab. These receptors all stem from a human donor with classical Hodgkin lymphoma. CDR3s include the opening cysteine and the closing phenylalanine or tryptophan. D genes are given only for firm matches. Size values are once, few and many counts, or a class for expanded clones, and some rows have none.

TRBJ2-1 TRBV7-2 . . TGTGCCAGCCACACCCCGGGCCCCCATGAGCAGTTCTTC CASHTPGPHEQFF
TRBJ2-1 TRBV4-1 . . TGCGCCAGCAGCCAAGGGACTCTGGGACACTTGAGGAGTGAGCAGTTCTTC CASSQGTLGHLRSEQFF
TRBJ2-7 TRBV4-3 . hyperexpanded TGCGCCAGCAGCCAAGAGGTCTTTCGGGTCATCCCCCCCTACGAGCAGTACTTC CASSQEVFRVIPPYEQYF
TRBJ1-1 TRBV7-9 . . TGTGCCAGCAGCTTAGATGAACAAGCTTTCTTT CASSLDEQAFF
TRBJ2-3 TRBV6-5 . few TGTGCCAGCACTATGGTCGGTTTCCCGGGAGATACGCAGTATTTT CASTMVGFPGDTQYF
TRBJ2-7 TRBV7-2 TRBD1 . TGTGCCAGCAGCCATCCGACAGGGGGCCACGAGCAGTACTTC CASSHPTGGHEQYF
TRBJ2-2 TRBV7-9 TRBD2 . TGTGCCAGCAGCTCGACTAGCGGATACACCGGGGAGCTGTTTTTT CASSSTSGYTGELFF
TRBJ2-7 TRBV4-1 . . TGCGCCAGCAGCCCGCATCGAGGCGACCGGTACGAGCAGTACTTC CASSPHRGDRYEQYF
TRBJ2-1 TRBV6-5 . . TGTGCGGCGGGGCGCGGTTCCTACAATGAGCAGTTCTTC CAAGRGSYNEQFF
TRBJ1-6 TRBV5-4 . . TGTGCCAGCAGCTTGAATGGGGGAAGGAATTCACCCCTCCACTTT CASSLNGGRNSPLHF
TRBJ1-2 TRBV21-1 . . TGTGCCAGCAGCCCAGAAGGACAGGGCTGCTATGGCTACACCTTC CASSPEGQGCYGYTF
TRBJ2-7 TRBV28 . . TGTGCCAGCAGTATCTCCTCCTACGAGCAGTACTTC CASSISSYEQYF
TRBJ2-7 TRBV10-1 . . TGCGCCAGCAGTCGCGGAACGGCCGAGCAGTACTTC CASSRGTAEQYF
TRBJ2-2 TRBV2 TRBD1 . TGTGCCAGCAGGGACAGGGGAGACTCCGGGGAGCTGTTTTTT CASRDRGDSGELFF
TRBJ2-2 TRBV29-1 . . TGCAGCGTTGATTCATCCACCGGGGAGCTGTTTTTT CSVDSSTGELFF
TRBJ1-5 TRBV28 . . TGTGCCAGCTGGCTTAGGGAAGGGCCCCAGCATTTT CASWLREGPQHF
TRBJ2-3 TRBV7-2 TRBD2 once TGTGCCAGCACCCGGACTAGCGGGGGGGTCACAGATACGCAGTATTTT CASTRTSGGVTDTQYF
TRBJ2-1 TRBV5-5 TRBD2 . TGTGCCAGCAGCTCCCCTAGCGGGGGGGCGAGAAATGAGCAGTTCTTC CASSSPSGGARNEQFF
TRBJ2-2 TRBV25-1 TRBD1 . TGTGCCAGCAGTGTGGGTCTTCCGGGACAGGGGGACCGCGGGGAGCTGTTTTTT CASSVGLPGQGDRGELFF
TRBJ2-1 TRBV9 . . TGTGCCAGCAGCGACCCCAGGTCCCCCCCCAATGAGCAGTTCTTC CASSDPRSPPNEQFF
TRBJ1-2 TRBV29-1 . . TGCAGCGTTGAAGGGGATCGGTGGGACTACACCTTC CSVEGDRWDYTF
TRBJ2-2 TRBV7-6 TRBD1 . TGTGCCAGCAGCCCCGGACAGGGTGGGTCCGGGGAGCTGTTTTTT CASSPGQGGSGELFF
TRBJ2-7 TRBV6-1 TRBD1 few TGTGCCAGCAAGACAGGGGGGTGGGGCGAGCAGTACTTC CASKTGGWGEQYF
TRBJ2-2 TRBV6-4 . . TGTGCCAGCAGTGACTGGAAGGAAGGGGAGCTGTTTTTT CASSDWKEGELFF
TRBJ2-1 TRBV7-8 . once TGTGCCAGCGGTAAACAAGAACTCTACAATGAGCAGTTCTTC CASGKQELYNEQFF
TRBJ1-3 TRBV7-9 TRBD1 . TGTGCCAGCAGAGCCGGGACAGGGAGGGGAAACACCATATATTTT CASRAGTGRGNTIYF
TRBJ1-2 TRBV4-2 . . TGTGCCAGCAGCCAAGGAGGGGAAGGCTACACCTTC CASSQGGEGYTF
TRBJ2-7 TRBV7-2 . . TGTGCCAGCACCGAGTATTTGGGTGTCCCCTACGAGCAGTACTTC CASTEYLGVPYEQYF
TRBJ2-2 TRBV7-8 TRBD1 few TGTGCCAGCAGCTTGCGAGGGGGCGCGGGCGGGGAGCTGTTTTTT CASSLRGGAGGELFF
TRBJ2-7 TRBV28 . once TGTGCCAGCAGTTTCGAGGGTGGGAGCTCCTACGAGCAGTACTTC CASSFEGGSSYEQYF
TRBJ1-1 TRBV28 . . TGTGCCAGCAGTTTATATGGAGAGAACACTGAAGCTTTCTTT CASSLYGENTEAFF
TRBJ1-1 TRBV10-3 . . TGTGCCATCTTTGAGGGGACCCAAAAAGCTTTCTTT CAIFEGTQKAFF
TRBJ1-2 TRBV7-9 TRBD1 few TGTGCCAGCAGCTTAAAAGGGGCAGGGGGGTTCAGTGGCTACACCTTC CASSLKGAGGFSGYTF
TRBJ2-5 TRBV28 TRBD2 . TGTGCCAGCAGTTTAGGGACTAGCGGACAAGAGACCCAGTACTTC CASSLGTSGQETQYF
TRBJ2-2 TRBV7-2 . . TGTGCCAGCAGCCCGCCACGCGTTAGGGGGAGGAACACCGGGGAGCTGTTTTTT CASSPPRVRGRNTGELFF
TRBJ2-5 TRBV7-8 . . TGTGCCAGCAGCCGGGCGGAGACCCAGTACTTC CASSRAETQYF
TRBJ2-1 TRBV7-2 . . TGTGCCAGCAGCTTAGTGCTAAATGAGCAGTTCTTC CASSLVLNEQFF
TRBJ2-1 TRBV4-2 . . TGTGCCAGCAGCCGGGCCCTGTCTCCCTACAATGAGCAGTTCTTC CASSRALSPYNEQFF
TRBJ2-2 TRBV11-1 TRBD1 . TGTGCCAGCAGCTTAGACAGGGGGCAAATACGGAACACCGGGGAGCTGTTTTTT CASSLDRGQIRNTGELFF